These 15 T cell receptor beta chains were all obtained from the same sample, sequenced in a study of beta chain features in type 1 diabetes. Study-level findings and limits: Patients with Type 1 diabetes showed moderately but significantly shorter TCRB CDR3s in all four CD4+ subsets.

These TCRs' antigens remain unknown. Reverse transcribing all isolated RNA meant expressed TCRB transcripts were sequenced. Clones were read by immunoSEQ multiplex PCR, and TCRdb kept only the in-frame ones, dropping some. Here the sample spans about 240,000 clones, about 14% being singletons. The material sequenced was naive CD4+ T cells from blood. These TCRs come from a man aged 25-45 years with type 1 diabetes.

This clone has a handful of counts. The DNA of the CDR3 is TGTGCCAGCAGCTTGCGGCGGGACAATGAGCAGTTCTTC. Translated, it gives CASSLRRDNEQFF. The chain employs TRBV7-9 and TRBJ2-1; the D gene is possibly TRBD2 (5 bases). Germline V gene sequence: CDR1 SEHNR, CDR2 FQNEAQ (reference sequence). The ends were cut back, 3 bases at V and 5 bases at J, with 8 bases in the middle. The CDR3 contains 13 residues.

The chain's CDR3 is CASSSIGTANTEAFF. CDR3 bases: TGTGCCAGCTCAAGCATCGGGACAGCGAACACTGAAGCTTTCTTT. V usage is TRBV18 and J usage is TRBJ1-1, with 7 bases lining up with TRBD1. The CDR3 covers 15 residues. Germline V gene sequence: CDR1 KGHSH, CDR2 LQKENI. J gave up 1 base and V 5 bases, and 7 bases lay outside the gene matches.

The chain is built from TRBV11-2 and TRBJ2-3; weak D call: TRBD2 (5 bases). The germline CDR1 and CDR2 sequences are SGHAT and FQNNGV. This CDR3 spans 15 amino acids. V lost 0 bases, J lost 3 bases, and 10 bases lay in between. CDR3 loop: CASSLDPGWTDTQYF. The CDR3 nucleotides are TGTGCCAGCAGCTTAGACCCGGGGTGGACAGATACGCAGTATTTT.

The chain carries TRBV7-2 and TRBJ1-5, with D hard to call. Per germline, CDR1 SGHTA and CDR2 FQGNSA. V lost 2 bases, J lost 7 bases, and 6 bases lay in between. The CDR3 consists of 12 residues. For the CDR3, the DNA is TGTGCCAGCAGCTTACATGGCCAGCCCCAGCATTTT. Translating gives CASSLHGQPQHF.

In this sample, this clone turned up a few times. The V gene is TRBV29-1, the J gene TRBJ1-1; possibly TRBD1 for D (5 bases). Germline CDR1 SQVTM, CDR2 ANQGSEA. The CDR3 has 12 amino acids. The DNA for the CDR3 is TGCACCGTGAAGGGGCTAGACACTGAAGCTTTCTTT. It is translated as CTVKGLDTEAFF.

This clone was observed a handful of times. The chain has TRBV11-3 and TRBJ2-3; possible D gene TRBD2, 5 bases. Germline loops: CDR1 SGHNT, CDR2 YENEEA. The CDR3 totals 13 residues. V shed 5 bases and J shed 1 base, with 7 bases lying between them. CDR3 residues: CASSELGTDTQYF. Written as DNA, the CDR3 is TGTGCCAGCAGCGAACTAGGCACAGATACGCAGTATTTT.

The chain recombines TRBV5-4 with TRBJ1-4; 8 bases line up with TRBD1. V lost 1 base, J lost 1 base, and 6 bases stayed unmatched. The CDR3 runs 17 residues. Germline V gene data show CDR1 as SGHNT and CDR2 as YYREEE (reference sequence). The CDR3 DNA reads TGTGCCAGCAGCTTGTGGGCAGGGGGCGGAACTAATGAAAAACTGTTTTTT. Translation: CASSLWAGGGTNEKLFF.

V is TRBV6-5 and J is TRBJ2-1; TRBD1 matches at 11 bases. This CDR3 comprises 13 residues. The V gene's germline CDR1 is MNHEY and CDR2 SVGAGI. V lost 6 bases to trimming and J lost 5 bases; unmatched junction nucleotides: 0. CDR3 nucleotides: TGTGCCAGCAGGGACAGGGGGCACAATGAGCAGTTCTTC. It yields the protein CASRDRGHNEQFF.

This clone has a handful of counts. The chain recombines TRBV5-4 with TRBJ2-3, with D possibly matching TRBD2 (5 bases). Trimming pared 1 base from V and 0 bases from J, leaving 9 bases between. This CDR3 region has 15 residues. Looked up from germline, CDR1 is SGHNT and CDR2 is YYREEE (reference sequence). Here the CDR3 reads CASSLSGSSTDTQYF. DNA for the CDR3: TGTGCCAGCAGCTTGAGCGGATCTAGCACAGATACGCAGTATTTT.

The chain carries TRBV10-3 and TRBJ2-2; tentatively, D is TRBD1 (6 bases). The CDR3 loop spans 14 amino acids. Germline values: CDR1 ENHRY, CDR2 SYGVKD. V dropped 4 bases and J dropped 6 bases, with 12 bases sitting between them. This chain's CDR3 is CAISGGLSAGELFF. CDR3 coding DNA: TGTGCCATCAGTGGGGGGCTTAGTGCCGGGGAGCTGTTTTTT.

This clone has a handful of counts. The V and J genes are TRBV2 and TRBJ2-6; possibly TRBD2 for D (5 bases). The CDR3 spans 16 residues. CDR1 and CDR2 from the germline V gene are SNHLY and FYNNEI. V lost 3 bases, J lost 0 bases, and 9 bases lay in between. CDR3 coding DNA: TGTGCCAGCAGTGACCGGCGGGCCTCTGGGGCCAACGTCCTGACTTTC. Its protein product is CASSDRRASGANVLTF.

This clone has only a few counts. This chain links TRBV19 with TRBJ2-3; 7 bases line up with TRBD2. CDR3 length: 12 amino acids. V shed 5 bases and J 12 bases; nucleotides not matched to a gene: 8. Germline V gene data show CDR1 as LNHDA and CDR2 as SQIVND (reference sequence). Here the CDR3 reads CASSSGEGIQYF. CDR3 sequence (DNA): TGTGCCAGTAGTTCCGGGGAGGGAATTCAGTATTTT.

The V call is TRBV15, the J call TRBJ1-4; 9 bases map to TRBD1. The germline V gene has CDR1 LNHNV and CDR2 YYDKDF (reference sequence). The J segment lost 8 bases and the V segment lost 7 bases, leaving 5 bases of the junction unmatched. The CDR3 totals 13 residues. The CDR3 nucleotides read TGTGCCACCACCGGACAGGGGAGGGAAAAACTGTTTTTT. Translated: CATTGQGREKLFF.

V is TRBV2 and J is TRBJ1-4, with a tentative D call TRBD1 (5 bases). Trimming cost V 1 base and J 6 bases, with 12 bases left between them. The germline V gene has CDR1 SNHLY and CDR2 FYNNEI. This CDR3 is 15 amino acids long. The CDR3, as DNA: TGTGCCAGCAGTGAAGTTGTGGGGCTTCATGAAAAACTGTTTTTT. It encodes CASSEVVGLHEKLFF.

The V and J genes are TRBV11-3 and TRBJ1-1; perhaps TRBD1 as D (6 bases). CDR3 length: 14 residues. Deletions cut 4 bases from V and 10 bases from J, with 19 bases between. CDR1 and CDR2 (germline): SGHNT, YENEEA. CDR3 sequence (DNA): TGTGCCAGCAGCTCCGGAACGTCGACAGGACGAGCTTTCTTT. This codes for CASSSGTSTGRAFF.